A single sample is the source of the 28 T cell receptor beta chains below, sequenced in a study of blood T cell repertoires in COVID-19 (dated by TCRdb to the early 2020s). Library prep was done by the immunoSEQ multiplex PCR assay. Entries here come from immuneACCESS through TCRdb and include only in-frame sequences with V and J called. Some clones fail to appear in such tables; in the studies checked, an unresolved V gene covers under half of the shortfall, and the cause of the remainder is unknown. This sample gives around 200,000 clones in total; about 87% of them show up just once. The ten largest clones represent 2.7% of the sample. The source material was peripheral blood. The receptor set was obtained from a man aged 35 to 55 with active or convalescent COVID-19.

The V and J genes are TRBV27 and TRBJ1-5, with D possibly matching TRBD1 (5 bases). The CDR3 spans 15 residues. Germline CDR1 is MNHEY and CDR2 is SMNVEV (reference sequence). The V end lost 5 bases, the J end lost 2 bases, and 13 bases lay between the germline ends. This chain's CDR3 is CASSPLAGRNQPQHF. The CDR3 DNA sequence: TGTGCCAGCAGTCCCCTGGCAGGGCGCAATCAGCCCCAGCATTTT.

The CDR3 bases are TGTGCCACCAGATCTAAAAATGAGCAGTTCTTC. Protein: CATRSKNEQFF. The genes are TRBV24-1 and TRBJ2-1; D call uncertain. Germline V gene lookup returns CDR1 KGHDR and CDR2 SFDVKD. V dropped 7 bases and J dropped 7 bases, with 7 bases sitting between them. The CDR3 covers 11 residues.

This clone has just one count. This chain links TRBV30 with TRBJ1-6; D perhaps matches TRBD1 (6 bases). V was cut by 4 bases and J by 8 bases, with 12 bases left in between. Per germline, CDR1 GTSNPN and CDR2 SVGIG (reference sequence). The CDR3 is 13 residues long. CDR3 nucleotides: TGTGCCTGGATGGCACAGGGATATTCACCCCTCCACTTT. This sequence encodes CAWMAQGYSPLHF.

The genes are TRBV5-8 and TRBJ1-4; D not certain. CDR1 is SGHTS, CDR2 YDEGEE, per germline. The CDR3 length is 16 residues. V shed 4 bases and J shed 8 bases, with 21 bases lying between them. CDR3 protein: CASSQYGSQPEEKLFF. The CDR3, as DNA: TGTGCCAGCAGCCAATACGGGAGCCAACCCGAAGAAAAACTGTTTTTT.

Only one count was recorded for this clone. The CDR3 reads CASSYAGGWTEAFF. The CDR3 nucleotides are TGTGCCAGCAGTTACGCTGGGGGGTGGACTGAAGCTTTCTTT. The chain is built from TRBV6-2 or TRBV6-3 and TRBJ1-1, with D possibly being TRBD1 (5 bases). The CDR3 length is 14 residues. V gave up 2 bases and J gave up 5 bases, with 12 bases separating them. The germline gives CDR1 MNHEY, CDR2 SVGEGT.

The chain carries TRBV5-1 and TRBJ2-5, with 10 bases that match TRBD2. The V gene's germline CDR1 is SGHRS and CDR2 YFSETQ. The CDR3 totals 15 residues. J gave up 5 bases and V 0 bases, and 4 bases lay outside the gene matches. CDR3 loop: CASSLGSGGPETQYF. CDR3 coding DNA: TGCGCCAGCAGCTTGGGTAGCGGGGGGCCTGAGACCCAGTACTTC.

CDR3 nucleotide sequence: TGTGCCTGGAGTAGGGCTAGCGGGGGGTACAATGAGCAGTTCTTC. Translation gives CAWSRASGGYNEQFF. The chain uses TRBV30 and TRBJ2-1; 11 nucleotides align to TRBD2. Germline values: CDR1 GTSNPN, CDR2 SVGIG (reference sequence). With V trimmed by 2 bases and J by 4 bases, 4 bases remained unmatched. The CDR3 covers 15 residues.

This clone has more than one count but fewer than ten. The chain links TRBV4-3 to TRBJ2-2; 7 bases agree with TRBD1. The germline CDR1 and CDR2 sequences are LGHNA and YSLEER. V lost 0 bases and J lost 7; bases outside the gene matches: 11. The CDR3 totals 17 residues. CDR3 in amino acids: CASSQDGQEVRIGELFF. The CDR3 DNA is TGCGCCAGCAGCCAAGACGGACAGGAGGTTCGGATCGGGGAGCTGTTTTTT.

V and J are TRBV9 and TRBJ2-5; TRBD2 matches 13 bases. CDR1 is SGDLS, CDR2 YYNGEE, per germline. The length of the CDR3 is 16 residues. Unmatched junction bases numbered 4, after V lost 3 bases and J lost 2 bases. CDR3 amino acids: CASSEGLAGLQETQYF. The CDR3 DNA reads as TGTGCCAGCAGCGAGGGACTAGCGGGGCTACAAGAGACCCAGTACTTC.

The chain recombines TRBV6-2 or TRBV6-3 with TRBJ1-5; TRBD1 agrees at 9 bases. Germline V gives CDR1 MNHEY, CDR2 SVGEGT. This CDR3 comprises 16 residues. The junction had 6 bases not matched to a gene; V was cut back by 6 bases and J by 0 bases. The CDR3 spells CASSPDRGISNQPQHF. As DNA, the CDR3 is TGTGCCAGCAGCCCGGACAGGGGCATTAGCAATCAGCCCCAGCATTTT.

The chain joins TRBV7-8 to TRBJ1-1, with a weak D call TRBD1 (6 bases). V lost 0 bases and J 5 bases, leaving 10 bases between the germline ends. Germline CDR1 reads SGHVS; CDR2 reads FQNEAQ. CDR3 length equals 14 residues. Written as DNA, the CDR3 is TGTGCCAGCAGCTTAGCTGGGGGCCGGACTGAAGCTTTCTTT. Its translation is CASSLAGGRTEAFF.

The chain couples TRBV7-2 to TRBJ1-4, with D uncertain. The CDR3 length is 14 residues. Between the trimmed V and J ends, which lost 2 bases and 3 bases, there was a span of 7 bases. Germline CDR1 reads SGHTA; CDR2 reads FQGNSA. The DNA of the CDR3 is TGTGCCAGCAGCTTACGGGGTTCTAATGAAAAACTGTTTTTT. Its protein is CASSLRGSNEKLFF.

This clone was detected once. V and J are TRBV3-1 (or the pseudogene TRBV3-2) and TRBJ1-2, with D unclear. Germline V CDR1 and CDR2: LGHDT, YNNKEL (reference sequence). This CDR3 contains 14 residues. The germline V and J ends were trimmed by 7 bases and 6 bases, with 18 bases remaining between them. The CDR3 coding sequence is TGTGCCAGCACAATCTCGGGGTTACCAGATGGCTACACCTTC. It is translated as CASTISGLPDGYTF.

The chain combines TRBV6-5 with TRBJ2-2, with D possibly matching TRBD1 (5 bases). Trimming removed 8 bases from V and 4 bases from J, with 11 bases in between. Germline V gives CDR1 MNHEY, CDR2 SVGAGI. The CDR3 consists of 13 residues. CDR3: CASRDSVTGELFF. The CDR3 bases are TGTGCCAGCCGAGACAGCGTCACCGGGGAGCTGTTTTTT.

The chain links TRBV25-1 to TRBJ2-5; tentatively, D is TRBD1 (6 bases). Trimming stripped 4 bases from V and 5 bases from J, with 8 bases between. Germline-derived CDR1 and CDR2 are MGHDK and SYGVNS. The CDR3 is 12 residues long. The CDR3 DNA reads as TGTGCCAGCAGTGCCCAGGGGGAGACCCAGTACTTC. Protein sequence: CASSAQGETQYF.

The table lists this clone with a few counts. The chain uses TRBV6-6 and TRBJ1-6, with TRBD1 matching over 10 bases. Trimming took 0 bases from V and 8 from J; bases not matched to a gene: 4. This CDR3 comprises 16 residues. Germline assignment: CDR1 MNHNY and CDR2 SVGAGI (reference sequence). DNA of the CDR3: TGTGCCAGCAGTTACTCCTCGGGGACAGGGGATTCACCCCTCCACTTT. Translated, it gives CASSYSSGTGDSPLHF.

This clone was detected once. The chain carries TRBV5-6 and TRBJ1-5; D remains unclear. CDR3 length equals 13 residues. V was clipped by 4 bases and J by 7 bases, with 12 bases between them. The germline V gene encodes CDR1 SGHDT and CDR2 YYEEEE. The CDR3 loop reads CASSREGGQPQHF. The CDR3 DNA reads as TGTGCCAGCAGCCGAGAGGGAGGCCAGCCCCAGCATTTT.

The chain carries TRBV7-8 and TRBJ2-7; weak D call: TRBD2 (7 bases). The CDR3 totals 15 residues. The V end was cut by 3 bases, the J end by 1 base, with 13 bases between. CDR1 SGHVS and CDR2 FQNEAQ come from the germline V gene. The CDR3 spells CASSFTRGASYEQYF. As DNA, the CDR3 is TGTGCCAGCAGCTTCACTCGGGGGGCTTCCTACGAGCAGTACTTC.

This rearrangement joins TRBV2 to TRBJ1-1; D gene unclear. Germline V CDR1 and CDR2: SNHLY, FYNNEI. Trimming removed 0 bases from V and 3 bases from J, with 11 bases in between. There are 15 residues in the CDR3. The CDR3 here is CASSEALTMDTEAFF. The CDR3 DNA sequence: TGTGCCAGCAGTGAAGCCCTAACGATGGACACTGAAGCTTTCTTT.

The chain carries TRBV5-1 and TRBJ1-1; 7 bases are shared with TRBD1. The CDR3 is 14 amino acids. With 4 bases clipped from V and 1 base from J, the junction kept 4 bases outside the gene matches. Germline loops: CDR1 SGHRS, CDR2 YFSETQ. In nucleotides, the CDR3 is TGCGCCAGCAGCCCCCAGGGGGGGAACACTGAAGCTTTCTTT. Translated: CASSPQGGNTEAFF.

Points on this clone: This CDR3 is also generated by other DNA sequences in the sample. The J gene is TRBJ1-2, the V gene TRBV7-9, with D maybe TRBD1 (5 bases). V was pared by 1 base and J by 2 bases, with 5 bases between. This CDR3 has 13 residues. Per germline, CDR1 SEHNR and CDR2 FQNEAQ (reference sequence). CDR3 residues: CASSLGGNYGYTF. CDR3 nucleotide sequence: TGTGCCAGCAGCTTAGGGGGCAACTATGGCTACACCTTC.

The chain recombines TRBV5-1 with TRBJ1-1; D is undetermined. The germline V gene encodes CDR1 SGHRS and CDR2 YFSETQ. Trimming shortened V by 0 bases and J by 3 bases, and 9 bases separated the two germline ends. The CDR3 length is 14 residues. The DNA of the CDR3 is TGCGCCAGCAGCTTGGCTTGGGGAGACACTGAAGCTTTCTTT. Translated: CASSLAWGDTEAFF.

V gene TRBV27 combines with J gene TRBJ1-2, with 8 bases fitting TRBD1. This CDR3 spans 13 amino acids. V lost 8 bases to trimming and J lost 7 bases; unmatched junction nucleotides: 9. Germline V gives CDR1 MNHEY, CDR2 SMNVEV (reference sequence). The CDR3 DNA reads TGTGCCAGCGGGTCCCAGGGGGCAAGTGGCTACACCTTC. Translating gives CASGSQGASGYTF.

V usage is TRBV3-1 (or the pseudogene TRBV3-2) and J usage is TRBJ2-5; 8 bases are a match to TRBD2. This CDR3 is built from 14 residues. Germline CDR1 reads LGHDT; CDR2 reads YNNKEL (reference sequence). V was pared by 1 base and J by 4 bases, with 2 bases of the junction left unmatched. CDR3 amino acids: CASSQAGGLETQYF. The CDR3 region has the DNA TGTGCCAGCAGCCAAGCGGGGGGGCTAGAGACCCAGTACTTC.

Details on this clone: The identical CDR3 is also encoded by other nucleotide sequences in the sample. The CDR3 protein is CASSPGQYEQYF. The CDR3 nucleotides are TGTGCCAGCAGTCCCGGACAGTACGAGCAGTACTTC. This rearrangement joins TRBV12-3 or TRBV12-4 to TRBJ2-7, with a tentative D call TRBD1 (6 bases). CDR3 length: 12 residues. V lost 5 bases to trimming and J lost 4 bases, with 9 bases between them.

The chain carries TRBV29-1 and TRBJ1-1; D is undetermined. The germline V gene encodes CDR1 SQVTM and CDR2 ANQGSEA. With 7 bases removed from V and 4 bases from J, the gap between germline ends came to 13 bases. The CDR3 runs to 12 residues. This CDR3 is CSAGLLFTEAFF. CDR3 coding DNA: TGCAGCGCTGGACTGCTATTCACTGAAGCTTTCTTT. The full variable domain, rest sourced from reference TRBV29-1 and TRBJ1-1, is SAVISQKPSRDICQRGTSLTIQCQVDSQVTMMFWYRQQPGQSLTLIATANQGSEATYESGFVIDKFPISRPNLTFSTLTVSNMSPEDSSIYLCSAGLLFTEAFFGQGTRLTVV.

This clone showed up just once. The chain carries TRBV2 and TRBJ1-4; possible D gene TRBD1, 5 bases. Per the germline V gene, CDR1 is SNHLY and CDR2 is FYNNEI. The CDR3 is 12 residues long. The germline V and J ends were trimmed by 6 bases and 7 bases, with 9 bases remaining between them. The CDR3 here is CASSLDSEKLFF. DNA of the CDR3: TGTGCCAGCAGCCTAGACAGTGAAAAACTGTTTTTT.

The chain is built from TRBV27 and TRBJ2-2; TRBD1 is a possible D gene (7 bases). V lost 0 bases to trimming and J lost 5 bases, with 13 bases between them. This CDR3 comprises 16 residues. Germline V gene data show CDR1 as MNHEY and CDR2 as SMNVEV (reference sequence). Here the CDR3 reads CASSLSGAGGTGELFF. Written as DNA, the CDR3 is TGTGCCAGCAGTTTATCGGGGGCAGGGGGGACCGGGGAGCTGTTTTTT.